One and the same sample provided the 10 T cell receptor beta chains below, sequenced in a study of blood T cells in healthy people across ages. Combining a sample-barcoded 5' primer with a J-beta primer mix, a second PCR ran for roughly 6 to 11 cycles. Each CDR3 protein is one row after TCRdb ran MiXCR on the 5' RACE reads. The table records fewer than 750,000 distinct CDR3 sequences, around 50% of them present only once. Specimen: blood. All receptors derive from an elderly man in good health.

This clonotype was seen at least ten times. DNA of the CDR3: TGCGCCAGCAGCCAAGATTATCAAGGGACTAGCGGGCGGGAGCAGTACTTC. Amino acid sequence: CASSQDYQGTSGREQYF. The rearrangement links TRBV4-3 to TRBJ2-7, with TRBD2 identical over 12 bases. The germline CDR1 and CDR2 sequences are LGHNA and YSLEER. V lost 0 bases to trimming and J lost 7 bases; unmatched junction nucleotides: 10. This CDR3 is 17 amino acids long.

About this clonotype: The junction shows a germline mismatch at one end, possibly a read error. The V and J genes are TRBV29-1 and TRBJ2-6, with a possible D match to TRBD1 (7 bases). This CDR3 region has 15 residues. The germline CDR1 and CDR2 sequences are SQVTM and ANQGSEA. This chain's CDR3 is CSVSTGTAGANALTF. The CDR3 DNA follows: TGCAGCGTCTCGACAGGGACTGCTGGGGCCAACGCCCTGACTTTC.

This chain uses TRBV28 with TRBJ2-7; D perhaps matches TRBD2 (5 bases). V lost 3 bases to trimming and J lost 6 bases, with 12 bases between them. This CDR3 is built from 13 residues. Germline V lookup: CDR1 MDHEN, CDR2 SYDVKM. CDR3 DNA sequence: TGTGCCAGCAGTTTCGGCGGGTTCGGCGAGCAGTACTTC. It yields the protein CASSFGGFGEQYF.

The chain's CDR3 is CASSDWAGGDGNQPQHF. For the CDR3, the DNA is TGTGCCAGCAGCGACTGGGCAGGGGGAGATGGCAATCAGCCCCAGCATTTT. The rearrangement links TRBV4-2 to TRBJ1-5, with 7 positions matching TRBD1. The CDR3 loop spans 17 amino acids. The junction had 12 bases not matched to a gene; V was cut back by 5 bases and J by 2 bases. Germline V gene lookup returns CDR1 LGHNA and CDR2 YNFKEQ.

This clonotype was seen more than once but under ten times. The chain couples TRBV6-6 to TRBJ2-7; the match to TRBD1 covers 10 bases. CDR3 length: 17 amino acids. V shed 5 bases, J shed 0 bases, and the junction held 10 bases outside the gene matches. Per germline, CDR1 MNHNY and CDR2 SVGAGI (reference sequence). Written as DNA, the CDR3 is TGTGCCAGCAGTCTCGGGGCAAGGGACAGGGGCTCCTACGAGCAGTACTTC. Translated, it gives CASSLGARDRGSYEQYF.

This clonotype was picked up a small number of times. The genes are TRBV27 and TRBJ1-2; 8 bases are shared with TRBD1. This CDR3 region has 15 residues. Germline V CDR1 and CDR2: MNHEY, SMNVEV (reference sequence). The V segment lost 4 bases and the J segment 3 bases; nucleotides outside the gene matches: 7. The CDR3 DNA sequence: TGTGCCAGCAGTTCTTCAGGGGGCGGTGACTATGGCTACACCTTC. Residues: CASSSSGGGDYGYTF.

J is TRBJ2-4 and V is TRBV6-5; D tentatively reads TRBD1 or TRBD2 (6 bases each). The CDR3 has 18 amino acids. Germline V CDR1 and CDR2: MNHEY, SVGAGI. The germline V and J ends were trimmed by 0 bases and 13 bases, with 28 bases remaining between them. CDR3 DNA: TGTGCCAGCAGTTACTCGCCGATGGGGGCGGGGAGAGCTCGGGAGCAGTACTTC. This translates into CASSYSPMGAGRAREQYF.

Details on this clonotype: The junction differs from germline at one of its ends, possibly a read error. The chain joins TRBV7-7 to TRBJ2-5, with 7 bases aligning to TRBD2. Looked up from germline, CDR1 is SSHAT and CDR2 is FNYEAQ (reference sequence). CDR3 size: 14 residues. CDR3 coding DNA: TGTGCTAGCAGCCCGGGACTATCCAAAGAGACCCAGTACTTC. It encodes CASSPGLSKETQYF. The full variable domain, completed using reference TRBV7-7 and TRBJ2-5, is GAGVSQSPRYKVTKRGQDVTLRCDPISSHATLYWYQQALGQGPEFLTYFNYEAQPDKSGLPSDRFSAERPEGSISTLTIQRTEQRDSAMYRCASSPGLSKETQYFGPGTRLLVL.

The chain uses TRBV6-6 and TRBJ1-4; no firm D call. With 2 bases removed from V and 7 bases from J, the gap between germline ends came to 17 bases. The germline gives CDR1 MNHNY, CDR2 SVGAGI (reference sequence). This CDR3 has 16 residues. CDR3: CASSYPDGPKGEKLFF. CDR3 sequence (DNA): TGTGCCAGCAGTTACCCGGACGGGCCGAAGGGTGAAAAACTGTTTTTT.

The V call is TRBV6-2 or TRBV6-3, the J call TRBJ1-2; possibly TRBD1 for D (6 bases). The CDR3 runs 13 residues. Germline values: CDR1 MNHEY, CDR2 SVGEGT. Trimming removed 2 bases at V and 8 bases at J, with 12 bases between. Here the CDR3 DNA reads TGTGCCAGCAGTTACGGGGGCAGGGGCGGCTACACCTTC. The encoded protein is CASSYGGRGGYTF.